One sample yielded the 12 T cell receptor beta chains listed below, sequenced in a study of T cell responses to AZD1222 COVID-19 vaccine. The repertoire was sequenced with immunoSEQ multiplex PCR; TCRdb's copy has only in-frame clones and lacks some. Of around 130,000 clones in the sample, more than 85% were seen once. The sample here was peripheral blood, taken on day 0 of AZD1222 vaccination. These receptors were collected from an adult in good health.

This rearrangement joins TRBV5-1 to TRBJ1-4, with 7 bases that match TRBD1. The CDR3 covers 15 residues. Germline V gene data show CDR1 as SGHRS and CDR2 as YFSETQ. Unmatched junction bases numbered 10, after V lost 4 bases and J lost 7 bases. The CDR3 reads CASSQLDRVGEKLFF. The DNA for the CDR3 is TGCGCCAGCAGCCAACTCGACAGGGTGGGTGAAAAACTGTTTTTT.

This clone has just one count. The chain uses TRBV19 and TRBJ2-3; TRBD2 matches 7 bases. V shed 7 bases and J 0 bases; nucleotides not matched to a gene: 16. CDR1 and CDR2 (germline): LNHDA, SQIVND (reference sequence). The CDR3 covers 18 residues. The CDR3, as DNA: TGTGCCAGTACCGCCGTCCGGGACCGGGAGGATAGCACAGATACGCAGTATTTT. Its protein product is CASTAVRDREDSTDTQYF. The variable domain in full, with the rest retrieved from reference TRBV19 and TRBJ2-3, is DGGITQSPKYLFRKEGQNVTLSCEQNLNHDAMYWYRQDPGQGLRLIYYSQIVNDFQKGDIAEGYSVSREKKESFPLTVTSAQKNPTAFYLCASTAVRDREDSTDTQYFGPGTRLTVL.

This chain joins TRBV29-1 and TRBJ1-2, with 7 positions matching TRBD1. J gave up 3 bases and V 2 bases, and 9 bases lay outside the gene matches. CDR3 length: 15 residues. The V gene's germline CDR1 is SQVTM and CDR2 ANQGSEA. CDR3 DNA: TGCAGCGTTGAAAGGGTACAGGGGACGGACTATGGCTACACCTTC. The encoded protein is CSVERVQGTDYGYTF. Full variable domain (outside the CDR3, taken from reference TRBV29-1 and TRBJ1-2): SAVISQKPSRDICQRGTSLTIQCQVDSQVTMMFWYRQQPGQSLTLIATANQGSEATYESGFVIDKFPISRPNLTFSTLTVSNMSPEDSSIYLCSVERVQGTDYGYTFGSGTRLTVV.

This clone is a singleton in its sample. V gene TRBV6-5 combines with J gene TRBJ2-1, with D unclear. Per germline, CDR1 MNHEY and CDR2 SVGAGI. The germline V and J ends were trimmed by 8 bases and 6 bases, with 11 bases remaining between them. The CDR3 consists of 12 residues. CDR3 amino acids: CASRTAFNEQFF. The CDR3 DNA reads TGTGCCAGCCGTACAGCCTTCAATGAGCAGTTCTTC.

V usage is TRBV18 and J usage is TRBJ2-2, with D perhaps TRBD2 (6 bases). The CDR3 contains 15 residues. CDR1 is KGHSH, CDR2 LQKENI, per germline. V was cut by 1 base and J by 7 bases, with 13 bases left in between. The chain's CDR3 is CASSPRGLASGELFF. Here the CDR3 DNA reads TGTGCCAGCTCACCACGAGGGCTAGCGAGCGGGGAGCTGTTTTTT.

The V and J genes are TRBV6-5 and TRBJ2-2; 9 bases agree with TRBD1. V was clipped by 6 bases and J by 6 bases; unmatched bases: 5. Germline CDR1 MNHEY, CDR2 SVGAGI. The CDR3 consists of 14 residues. The chain's CDR3 is CASRGTGFAGELFF. Written as DNA, the CDR3 is TGTGCCAGCAGGGGGACAGGGTTCGCCGGGGAGCTGTTTTTT.

The V call is TRBV6-5, the J call TRBJ2-3; maybe TRBD2 (7 bases). Trimming left V 8 bases short and J 5 bases short, with 20 bases between. Germline lookup yields CDR1 MNHEY and CDR2 SVGAGI. The CDR3 sequence is 15 residues long. The CDR3 nucleotides are TGTGCCAGCGCCCTTGTGGGAGGGGGGGGAGATACGCAGTATTTT. Translated: CASALVGGGGDTQYF.

The rearrangement joins TRBV6-4 to TRBJ1-5, with D uncertain. The CDR3 spans 15 residues. The germline CDR1 and CDR2 sequences are MRHNA and SNTAGT. Between the trimmed V and J ends, which lost 0 bases and 7 bases, there was a span of 13 bases. The CDR3: CASSDSWQVWQPQHF. CDR3 in DNA: TGTGCCAGCAGTGACTCTTGGCAGGTTTGGCAGCCCCAGCATTTT.

V gene TRBV4-1 combines with J gene TRBJ1-5; D is perhaps TRBD1 (6 bases). Looked up from germline, CDR1 is MGHRA and CDR2 is YSYEKL. Trimming removed 4 bases from V and 5 bases from J, with 18 bases in between. This CDR3 spans 16 amino acids. The CDR3 loop is CASSPSLADSHQPQHF. The CDR3 DNA reads TGCGCCAGCAGCCCCTCTTTGGCGGACAGCCATCAGCCCCAGCATTTT.

The V call is TRBV5-1, the J call TRBJ2-2, with 7 bases identical to TRBD2. Germline trimming cut 6 bases from V and 3 bases from J; bases unmatched to any gene: 11. This CDR3 comprises 16 residues. The germline CDR1 and CDR2 sequences are SGHRS and YFSETQ. For the CDR3, the DNA is TGCGCCAGCACCCCCTTGGGGGGGATGGACACCGGGGAGCTGTTTTTT. Its translation: CASTPLGGMDTGELFF.

The gene calls are TRBV10-3 and TRBJ1-2, with 9 bases lining up with TRBD1. The germline V gene encodes CDR1 ENHRY and CDR2 SYGVKD. The CDR3 extends over 16 amino acids. Trimming removed 9 bases from V and 4 bases from J; junction bases left unmatched: 15. The CDR3 nucleotides read TGTGCCATTTCCCCTGCCGGGACAGGGACCATCTATGGCTACACCTTC. The encoded protein is CAISPAGTGTIYGYTF.

This clone was recorded only once. The rearrangement links TRBV7-3 to TRBJ2-3; D is perhaps TRBD1 or TRBD2 (6 bases each). Deletions cut 5 bases from V and 3 bases from J, with 18 bases between. CDR3 length: 16 residues. Germline values: CDR1 SGHTA, CDR2 FQGTGA. CDR3 loop: CASSPQGGRGTDTQYF. The CDR3 nucleotides are TGTGCCAGCAGCCCCCAAGGGGGGCGCGGGACAGATACGCAGTATTTT.